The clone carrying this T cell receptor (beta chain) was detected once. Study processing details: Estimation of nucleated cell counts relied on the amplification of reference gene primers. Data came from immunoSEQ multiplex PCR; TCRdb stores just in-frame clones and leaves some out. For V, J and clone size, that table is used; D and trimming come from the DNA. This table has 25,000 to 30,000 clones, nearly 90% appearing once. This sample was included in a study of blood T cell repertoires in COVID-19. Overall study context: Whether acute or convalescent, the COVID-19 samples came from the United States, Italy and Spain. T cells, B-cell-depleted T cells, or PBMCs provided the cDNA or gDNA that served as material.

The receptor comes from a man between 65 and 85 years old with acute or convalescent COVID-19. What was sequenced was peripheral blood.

In nucleotides, the CDR3 is TGCGCCAGCAGCTTAGACAGGGGATACTCGGATACGCAGTATTTT. Its protein product is CASSLDRGYSDTQYF. The V call is TRBV5-1, the J call TRBJ2-3; 8 bases line up with TRBD1. Losses at the gene ends were 2 bases for V and 6 bases for J; bases not matched to a gene: 8. Germline CDR1 reads SGHRS; CDR2 reads YFSETQ. The CDR3 is 15 amino acids.